This is a list of T cell receptor beta chains from one sample in a study of blood T cell repertoires in COVID-19. The repertoire was sequenced with immunoSEQ multiplex PCR; TCRdb's copy has only in-frame clones and lacks some. Of 200,000 to 300,000 clones listed, about 80% are singletons. Input material: peripheral blood. The source is an elderly woman with acute or convalescent COVID-19. CDR3s include the opening cysteine and the closing phenylalanine or tryptophan. D genes are given only for firm matches. Size tells how often a clone was seen (once, few, many) or the class of an expanded clone, and some rows leave it out.

J gene	clone size	D gene	V gene	CDR3 protein	CDR3 DNA
TRBJ1-1	.	.	TRBV5-4	CASSLNTGYRGVNTEAFF	TGTGCCAGCAGCTTGAATACAGGGTATCGGGGGGTGAACACTGAAGCTTTCTTT
TRBJ1-1	.	.	TRBV7-9	CASSLEGEAFF	TGTGCCAGCAGCTTAGAGGGGGAGGCTTTCTTT
TRBJ1-5	.	TRBD1	TRBV5-5	CASSTQGARNQPQHF	TGTGCCAGCAGCACCCAGGGGGCAAGGAATCAGCCCCAGCATTTT
TRBJ2-7	.	TRBD2	TRBV5-4	CASSQGLAGSYEQYF	TGTGCCAGCAGTCAGGGACTAGCGGGCTCCTACGAGCAGTACTTC
TRBJ2-1	.	.	TRBV7-2	CASSPRTAGPSNEQFF	TGTGCCAGCAGCCCCAGAACCGCGGGGCCGTCCAATGAGCAGTTCTTC
TRBJ1-2	.	TRBD1	TRBV2	CASRGTGYGYTF	TGTGCCAGCAGGGGGACAGGGTATGGCTACACCTTC
TRBJ2-1	.	TRBD2	TRBV27	CASSLAWTRNNEQFF	TGTGCCAGCAGTTTAGCCTGGACTAGAAACAATGAGCAGTTCTTC
TRBJ2-5	.	.	TRBV5-1	CASSWGLSQETQYF	TGCGCCAGCAGCTGGGGACTGTCCCAAGAGACCCAGTACTTC
TRBJ2-2	few	TRBD2	TRBV7-3	CASSPGIAGGVGELFF	TGTGCCAGCAGCCCAGGAATAGCGGGAGGAGTCGGGGAGCTGTTTTTT
TRBJ1-2	.	TRBD1	TRBV6-2/TRBV6-3	CASSSLRTGGDYGYTF	TGTGCCAGCAGTTCTCTCCGGACAGGGGGCGATTATGGCTACACCTTC
TRBJ1-1	.	.	TRBV18	CASSPGQGNTEAFF	TGTGCCAGCTCACCTGGGCAGGGGAACACTGAAGCTTTCTTT
TRBJ2-7	.	.	TRBV27	CASSTSRGVYEQYF	TGTGCCAGCAGTACATCCAGGGGAGTCTACGAGCAGTACTTC
TRBJ1-4	once	.	TRBV5-1	CASSPYAVGATNEKLFF	TGCGCCAGCAGCCCCTATGCGGTGGGTGCAACTAATGAAAAACTGTTTTTT
TRBJ2-6	.	.	TRBV28	CASNGGSSGANVLTF	TGTGCCAGCAATGGCGGATCCTCTGGGGCCAACGTCCTGACTTTC
TRBJ1-6	.	.	TRBV6-6	CASSSGNSPLHF	TGTGCCAGCAGTTCAGGAAATTCACCCCTCCACTTT
TRBJ2-7	.	.	TRBV3-1/TRBV3-2	CASSQDRDSSSYEQYF	TGTGCCAGCAGCCAAGATCGGGACTCGAGCTCCTACGAGCAGTACTTC
TRBJ1-1	.	.	TRBV6-6	CASSYSPDRMNTEAFF	TGTGCCAGCAGTTACTCGCCAGATCGCATGAACACTGAAGCTTTCTTT
TRBJ2-1	.	TRBD2	TRBV29-1	CSAGGTIGNEQFF	TGCAGCGCGGGCGGGACTATCGGTAATGAGCAGTTCTTC
TRBJ2-1	.	.	TRBV5-1	CASSLGGNSYNEQFF	TGCGCCAGCAGCCTGGGAGGCAACTCCTACAATGAGCAGTTCTTC
TRBJ1-6	.	.	TRBV28	CASSSSDSSSYNSPLHF	TGTGCCAGCAGTTCCTCGGACAGCAGCTCCTATAATTCACCCCTCCACTTT
TRBJ2-5	once	.	TRBV3-1/TRBV3-2	CATRDFQETQYF	TGTGCAACCAGGGACTTCCAAGAGACCCAGTACTTC
TRBJ2-5	.	.	TRBV12-5	CASGVGMAETQYF	TGTGCTAGTGGTGTCGGGATGGCGGAGACCCAGTACTTC
TRBJ1-4	.	.	TRBV28	CAILDSNEKLFF	TGTGCCATTCTGGACAGTAATGAAAAACTGTTTTTT
TRBJ2-1	.	TRBD2	TRBV6-2/TRBV6-3	CASSPFAGGPSSYNEQFF	TGTGCCAGCAGTCCGTTTGCGGGAGGACCTAGCTCCTACAATGAGCAGTTCTTC
TRBJ2-1	.	.	TRBV21-1	CASSSKLRELAGEDVPHEQFF	TGTGCCAGCAGCTCAAAGCTGCGGGAACTAGCGGGAGAAGACGTCCCGCATGAGCAGTTCTTC
TRBJ1-1	.	.	TRBV7-2	CASSLTAGVGTEAFF	TGTGCCAGCAGCTTAACCGCAGGGGTGGGCACTGAAGCTTTCTTT
TRBJ2-7	.	TRBD2	TRBV6-5	CASRATSGKPYEQYF	TGTGCCAGCAGAGCGACTAGCGGAAAACCCTACGAGCAGTACTTC
TRBJ1-1	.	.	TRBV20-1	CSASRTVSHTEAFF	TGCAGTGCTAGTAGAACAGTGTCCCACACTGAAGCTTTCTTT
TRBJ1-3	.	.	TRBV6-6	CASTQGGFGNTIYF	TGTGCCAGCACTCAAGGGGGTTTTGGAAACACCATATATTTT
TRBJ2-7	.	TRBD1	TRBV29-1	CSVTRQGARNEQYF	TGCAGCGTTACAAGACAGGGGGCTAGAAACGAGCAGTACTTC
TRBJ2-7	.	TRBD1	TRBV5-1	CASSPGQGRYEQYF	TGCGCCAGCAGCCCCGGACAGGGTCGGTACGAGCAGTACTTC
TRBJ1-4	.	TRBD1	TRBV19	CASKNRGNEKLFF	TGTGCCAGTAAGAACAGGGGTAATGAAAAACTGTTTTTT
TRBJ1-1	.	TRBD1	TRBV6-5	CASSSGPGQGDTEAFF	TGTGCCAGCAGTTCCGGCCCGGGACAGGGAGACACTGAAGCTTTCTTT
TRBJ1-5	.	TRBD1	TRBV10-1	CARSAVFRQGRKQPQHF	TGCGCCAGAAGTGCCGTTTTTAGACAGGGGAGGAAGCAGCCCCAGCATTTT
TRBJ2-1	.	.	TRBV6-2/TRBV6-3	CASSYIQPSDEQFF	TGTGCCAGCAGTTACATCCAGCCTAGCGATGAGCAGTTCTTC
TRBJ2-2	.	TRBD1	TRBV4-3	CASSQGQGENTGELFF	TGCGCCAGCAGCCAAGGACAGGGGGAAAACACCGGGGAGCTGTTTTTT
TRBJ1-1	.	.	TRBV5-6	CASSFYQRGTEAFF	TGTGCCAGCAGCTTTTACCAACGGGGCACTGAAGCTTTCTTT
TRBJ2-5	.	TRBD1	TRBV6-1	CASSEEGQRLETQYF	TGTGCCAGCAGTGAAGAGGGACAGAGGCTCGAGACCCAGTACTTC
TRBJ2-6	.	TRBD1	TRBV6-2/TRBV6-3	CASSYSRGDRGITGANVLTF	TGTGCCAGCAGTTACTCCCGTGGAGACAGGGGAATAACTGGGGCCAACGTCCTGACTTTC
TRBJ2-3	.	TRBD2	TRBV5-1	CASSSTSGPWDTQYF	TGCGCCAGCAGCTCCACTAGCGGACCATGGGATACGCAGTATTTT
TRBJ1-2	.	.	TRBV7-9	CASSLGGALNGYTF	TGTGCCAGCAGCTTAGGGGGCGCGTTAAATGGCTACACCTTC
TRBJ2-2	.	TRBD2	TRBV9	CASSVRSAGGLPGELFF	TGTGCCAGCAGCGTCCGTAGTGCGGGAGGGTTGCCCGGGGAGCTGTTTTTT
TRBJ1-6	.	.	TRBV5-5	CASSPMEMSSYNSPLHF	TGTGCCAGCAGCCCCATGGAGATGAGCTCCTATAATTCACCCCTCCACTTT
TRBJ1-1	.	.	TRBV3-1/TRBV3-2	CASSQGETHTEAFF	TGTGCCAGCAGCCAGGGAGAGACACACACTGAAGCTTTCTTT
TRBJ2-6	.	TRBD1	TRBV5-1	CASSLTGGAGANVLTF	TGCGCCAGCAGCTTGACAGGGGGCGCTGGGGCCAACGTCCTGACTTTC
TRBJ2-1	.	.	TRBV29-1	CSVGRANEQFF	TGCAGCGTTGGGAGGGCCAATGAGCAGTTCTTC
TRBJ2-1	.	TRBD2	TRBV7-3	CASSFSGSSNEQFF	TGTGCCAGCAGCTTCAGCGGGAGTAGTAATGAGCAGTTCTTC
TRBJ2-5	.	.	TRBV5-8	CASSRTRGPETQYF	TGTGCCAGCAGCCGGACTCGCGGGCCAGAGACCCAGTACTTC
TRBJ1-2	.	.	TRBV14	CASSQQGNGYTF	TGTGCCAGCAGCCAACAGGGGAATGGCTACACCTTC
TRBJ1-2	.	TRBD1	TRBV3-1/TRBV3-2	CASSQRDRDYTF	TGTGCCAGCAGCCAACGCGACAGGGACTACACCTTC